The T cell receptor (beta chain) described here comes from a study of spatial heterogeneity in lung cancer. Germline lookup yields CDR1 MDHEN and CDR2 SYDVKM. The V gene end was trimmed by 7 bases and the J gene end by 0 bases; junction bases not matched to a gene: 7. The CDR3 spans 16 residues. One entry per CDR3 protein results from TCRdb running MiXCR on the 5' RACE reads. The data show about 92,000 distinct CDR3 sequences, over 9.5% seen once. The time point here: sample taken at primary tumor resection. The sequenced material consisted of unsorted whole RNA from tumor, nontumor lung or frozen PBMC.

The chain couples TRBV28 to TRBJ2-5; 11 bases fit TRBD2. The specimen comprised PBMCs, sampled at surgery. The sequence was collected from a male donor with early-stage non-small cell lung cancer. In nucleotides, the CDR3 is TGTGCCAGCACCACCTTTAGCGGGAGGGACCAAGAGACCCAGTACTTC. This encodes CASTTFSGRDQETQYF.